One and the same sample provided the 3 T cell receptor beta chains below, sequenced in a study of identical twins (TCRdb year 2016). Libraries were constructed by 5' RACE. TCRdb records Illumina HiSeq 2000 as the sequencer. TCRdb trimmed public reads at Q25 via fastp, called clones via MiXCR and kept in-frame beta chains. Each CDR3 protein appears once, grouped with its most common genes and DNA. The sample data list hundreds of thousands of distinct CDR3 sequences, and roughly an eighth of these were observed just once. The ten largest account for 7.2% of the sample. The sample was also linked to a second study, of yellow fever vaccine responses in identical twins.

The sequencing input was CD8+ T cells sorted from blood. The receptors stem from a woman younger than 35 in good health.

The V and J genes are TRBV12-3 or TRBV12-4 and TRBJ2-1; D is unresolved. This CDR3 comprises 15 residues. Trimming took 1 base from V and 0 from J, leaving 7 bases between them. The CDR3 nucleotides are TGTGCCAGCAGTTTAGGTCCAAACTCCTACAATGAGCAGTTCTTC. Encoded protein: CASSLGPNSYNEQFF.

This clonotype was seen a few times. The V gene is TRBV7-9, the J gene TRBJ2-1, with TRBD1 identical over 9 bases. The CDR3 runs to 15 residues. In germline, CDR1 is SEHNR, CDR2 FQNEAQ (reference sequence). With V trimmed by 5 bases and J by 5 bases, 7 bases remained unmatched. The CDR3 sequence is CASSKGTGSHNEQFF. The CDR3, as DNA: TGTGCCAGCAGCAAAGGGACAGGGTCTCACAATGAGCAGTTCTTC.

The CDR3 loop reads CASSPGTGFNQPQHF. DNA for the CDR3: TGTGCCAGCAGCCCCGGGACAGGATTCAATCAGCCCCAGCATTTT. The genes are TRBV7-8 and TRBJ1-5, with 8 bases identical to TRBD1. The junction had 6 bases not matched to a gene; V was cut back by 5 bases and J by 3 bases. The CDR3 contains 15 residues. Germline-derived CDR1 and CDR2 are SGHVS and FQNEAQ. The variable domain in full, with the rest retrieved from reference TRBV7-8 and TRBJ1-5, is GAGVSQSPRYKVAKRGQDVALRCDPISGHVSLFWYQQALGQGPEFLTYFQNEAQLDKSGLPSDRFFAERPEGSVSTLKIQRTQQEDSAVYLCASSPGTGFNQPQHFGDGTRLSIL.